This passage covers 20 T cell receptor beta chains from one sample sequenced in a study of blood T cells in healthy people across ages (dated by TCRdb to between 2015 and 2017). Libraries were built with 5' RACE. These reads were obtained on an Illumina HiSeq 2500. A second PCR of about 7 to 12 cycles was run with a J-beta primer mix and a sample-barcoded 5' primer. TCRdb's own reprocessing of the public reads used fastp at Q25 and MiXCR and kept productive beta chains. Each entry merges the rows of one CDR3 protein and shows their most common DNA and genes. The sample contains about 800,000 distinct CDR3 sequences, 20% to 30% of them found a single time. The ten largest account for more than 3% of the sample. This sample was also put to use in a study of T cells of mothers and their children.

Input material: blood. The receptor source for this set is a boy under 18 in good health.

This clonotype was seen more than once but under ten times. The chain uses TRBV7-7 and TRBJ2-5, with D hard to call. The J call is in doubt because the DNA end fits TRBJ2-1 better. This CDR3 has 10 amino acids. Germline V gives CDR1 SSHAT, CDR2 FNYEAQ (reference sequence). CDR3: CAVGVHEQFF. Here the CDR3 DNA reads TGTGCTGTTGGGGTGCATGAGCAGTTCTTC.

The chain recombines TRBV9 with TRBJ2-7; D uncertain. Trimming removed 2 bases from V and 4 bases from J, with 13 bases in between. Per germline, CDR1 SGDLS and CDR2 YYNGEE. The CDR3 has 14 residues. CDR3 residues: CASSVNGRIYEQYF. The CDR3 nucleotides are TGTGCCAGCAGCGTCAACGGACGGATTTACGAGCAGTACTTC. Looking up the rest from reference TRBV9 and TRBJ2-7 gives the full variable domain: DSGVTQTPKHLITATGQRVTLRCSPRSGDLSVYWYQQSLDQGLQFLIQYYNGEERAKGNILERFSAQQFPDLHSELNLSSLELGDSALYFCASSVNGRIYEQYFGPGTRLTVT.

The chain carries TRBV28 and TRBJ2-7, with TRBD2 matching 7 bases. Germline V gene sequence: CDR1 MDHEN, CDR2 SYDVKM. The CDR3 length is 15 residues. The V gene end was trimmed by 5 bases and the J gene end by 3 bases; junction bases not matched to a gene: 10. The chain's CDR3 is CASSARGRAHYEQYF. In DNA, the CDR3 is TGTGCCAGCAGTGCTCGGGGGAGGGCTCACTACGAGCAGTACTTC.

V gene TRBV6-5 combines with J gene TRBJ1-4, with D tentatively TRBD1 (6 bases). Trimming pared 0 bases from V and 0 bases from J, leaving 11 bases between. CDR3 length: 17 residues. Per germline, CDR1 MNHEY and CDR2 SVGAGI. The CDR3 sequence is CASSYSGTPATNEKLFF. The CDR3 DNA reads as TGTGCCAGCAGTTACTCGGGGACACCAGCAACTAATGAAAAACTGTTTTTT.

This clonotype was counted a few times. This chain joins TRBV4-3 and TRBJ1-6; tentatively, D is TRBD1 (5 bases). CDR3 length: 16 amino acids. The germline V gene has CDR1 LGHNA and CDR2 YSLEER. V was clipped by 0 bases and J by 10 bases, with 16 bases between them. This CDR3 is CASSQERWGYESPLHF. The CDR3 DNA reads TGCGCCAGCAGCCAAGAACGGTGGGGGTATGAATCACCCCTCCACTTT.

This clonotype was recorded at least ten times. The rearrangement links TRBV28 to TRBJ2-5; D possibly matches TRBD1 or TRBD2 (6 bases each). V was trimmed by 4 bases and J by 4 bases, leaving 16 bases between them. Germline CDR1 reads MDHEN; CDR2 reads SYDVKM. This CDR3 spans 15 amino acids. In nucleotides, the CDR3 is TGTGCCAGCAGTTCTCGAGTACAGGGAGGAGAGACCCAGTACTTC. This translates into CASSSRVQGGETQYF. Combining the CDR3 with reference TRBV28 and TRBJ2-5 gives the whole variable domain DVKVTQSSRYLVKRTGEKVFLECVQDMDHENMFWYRQDPGLGLRLIYFSYDVKMKEKGDIPEGYSVSREKKERFSLILESASTNQTSMYLCASSSRVQGGETQYFGPGTRLLVL.

This clonotype was detected only a few times. This chain joins TRBV24-1 and TRBJ2-3, with 9 bases identical to TRBD2. The CDR3 contains 17 residues. V trimming: 2 bases; J trimming: 3 bases; junction bases outside the gene matches: 8. The germline gives CDR1 KGHDR, CDR2 SFDVKD. CDR3 loop: CATSDWRGREGTDTQYF. The CDR3 coding sequence is TGTGCCACCAGTGATTGGCGGGGGCGGGAGGGAACAGATACGCAGTATTTT.

The chain uses TRBV12-3 or TRBV12-4 and TRBJ2-5, with a weak D call TRBD2 (6 bases). The CDR3 spans 17 residues. V was trimmed by 5 bases and J by 4 bases, leaving 23 bases between them. The chain's CDR3 is CASSQGVSGLEGETQYF. The CDR3 DNA sequence: TGTGCCAGCAGTCAAGGGGTTAGCGGCCTGGAGGGAGAGACCCAGTACTTC.

This clonotype was recorded a few times. The V gene is TRBV4-3, the J gene TRBJ1-4; no clear D. The CDR3 totals 16 residues. Trimming removed 1 base at V and 2 bases at J, with 11 bases between. The germline V gene encodes CDR1 LGHNA and CDR2 YSLEER. CDR3 DNA: TGCGCCAGCAGCCAAGTGTGGTTGCAGACTAATGAAAAACTGTTTTTT. It codes for CASSQVWLQTNEKLFF.

The chain links TRBV20-1 to TRBJ1-2, with a tentative D call TRBD1 (6 bases). The V end lost 3 bases, the J end lost 8 bases, and 16 bases lay between the germline ends. The CDR3 has 13 residues. Germline V gene lookup returns CDR1 DFQATT and CDR2 SNEGSKA (reference sequence). The CDR3 DNA sequence: TGCAGTGCTAGGGTGGGGGCGGTTAGAGGCTACACCTTC. It specifies CSARVGAVRGYTF.

This sequence joins TRBV7-2 and TRBJ1-2; D is unresolved. Looked up from germline, CDR1 is SGHTA and CDR2 is FQGNSA. The CDR3 length is 14 residues. Trimming took 1 base from V and 3 from J, leaving 9 bases between them. This CDR3 is CASSLVVAYYGYTF. The CDR3 DNA reads TGTGCCAGCAGCTTAGTTGTAGCCTACTATGGCTACACCTTC.

This clonotype was seen many times. The genes are TRBV20-1 and TRBJ2-7, with 9 bases identical to TRBD1. J was trimmed by 3 bases and V by 8 bases; bases with no gene match: 8. The CDR3 spans 13 residues. CDR1 is DFQATT and CDR2 is SNEGSKA in the germline V gene (reference sequence). The DNA of the CDR3 is TGCAGTAGTACCGGGACAGGGTTCTACGAGCAGTACTTC. Its translation is CSSTGTGFYEQYF.

The genes are TRBV28 and TRBJ1-4, with 9 positions matching TRBD1. The CDR3 sequence is 16 residues long. Germline V lookup: CDR1 MDHEN, CDR2 SYDVKM. J was trimmed by 7 bases and V by 5 bases; bases with no gene match: 11. The CDR3 here is CASSPFTGGRREKLFF. CDR3 nucleotide sequence: TGTGCCAGCAGTCCATTCACAGGGGGCAGGCGTGAAAAACTGTTTTTT.

This clonotype was detected only a few times. This chain connects TRBV7-9 to TRBJ2-4, with D perhaps given as TRBD1 or TRBD2 (5 bases each). There are 14 residues in the CDR3. Trimming stripped 5 bases from V and 5 bases from J, with 13 bases between. Germline CDR1 SEHNR, CDR2 FQNEAQ (reference sequence). The CDR3 DNA sequence: TGTGCCAGCAGCGACCGGGACGGTCAAAACATTCAGTACTTC. Amino acids: CASSDRDGQNIQYF.

This chain joins TRBV6-5 and TRBJ2-5; D assignment may be TRBD1 or TRBD2 (5 bases each). V was trimmed by 6 bases and J by 2 bases, leaving 16 bases between them. This CDR3 region has 15 residues. CDR1 and CDR2 (germline): MNHEY, SVGAGI. The CDR3 sequence is CASSKPGALQETQYF. In DNA form, the CDR3 reads TGTGCCAGCAGCAAACCCGGGGCCCTACAAGAGACCCAGTACTTC.

CDR3 nucleotide sequence: TGTGCCAGCAGCCCTTCAAGCGGTGAGCAGTTCTTC. Its protein product is CASSPSSGEQFF. V and J are TRBV4-2 and TRBJ2-1; D possibly corresponds to TRBD2 (5 bases). Deletions cut 4 bases from V and 9 bases from J, with 10 bases between. The CDR3 is 12 amino acids. CDR1 and CDR2 (germline): LGHNA, YNFKEQ.

The chain is built from TRBV5-1 and TRBJ2-6; no firm D call. The CDR3 is 16 amino acids. V was shortened by 0 bases and J by 8 bases, with 15 bases between the two germline ends. The V gene's germline CDR1 is SGHRS and CDR2 YFSETQ. CDR3 in DNA: TGCGCCAGCAGCTTGGGTCATCATTCGTTGTCCAACGTCCTGACTTTC. It is translated as CASSLGHHSLSNVLTF.

V usage is TRBV20-1 and J usage is TRBJ2-3; D is undetermined. The CDR3 has 13 residues. V lost 0 bases to trimming and J lost 0 bases, with 4 bases between them. Germline values: CDR1 DFQATT, CDR2 SNEGSKA (reference sequence). The CDR3 DNA reads TGCAGTGCTAGAGATTGGAGCACAGATACGCAGTATTTT. Residues: CSARDWSTDTQYF.

In this sample, this clonotype turned up a few times. The V gene is TRBV6-2 or TRBV6-3, the J gene TRBJ2-6, with 8 positions matching TRBD1. Unmatched junction bases numbered 13, after V lost 3 bases and J lost 0 bases. Germline CDR1 and CDR2: MNHEY and SVGEGT. This CDR3 is built from 20 residues. The CDR3 sequence: CASSYIFAETGVSGANVLTF. The CDR3 DNA reads as TGTGCCAGCAGTTATATTTTTGCAGAGACAGGGGTCTCTGGGGCCAACGTCCTGACTTTC.

CDR3 coding DNA: TGTGCCAGCAGAGGTTGGGACACCGGGGAGCTGTTTTTT. Protein sequence: CASRGWDTGELFF. V is TRBV7-9 and J is TRBJ2-2; D gene ambiguous. This CDR3 contains 13 residues. CDR1 SEHNR and CDR2 FQNEAQ come from the germline V gene (reference sequence). Trimming removed 6 bases at V and 3 bases at J, with 8 bases between.